This TCR beta chain was sequenced in a study of beta chain features in type 1 diabetes. At the level of the study: The number of sorted cells examined across all samples was some 98,000,000.

This clone was seen more than once but under ten times. No antigen is known for it. Study-level findings and limits: Naive, central memory and Treg TCRB repertoires seemed to resemble each other more closely in patients than they did in healthy donors. There were fewer insertions and more deletions at the VDJ junctions of type 1 diabetes patients.

The CDR3 runs 13 residues. Germline V gives CDR1 SQVTM, CDR2 ANQGSEA. The V gene lost 7 bases and the J gene lost 4 bases, with 16 bases spanning the gap. The authors reverse transcribed all of the isolated RNA, so sequencing captured expressed TCRB transcripts. Profiled with immunoSEQ multiplex PCR; TCRdb holds only in-frame clones, not every one. The sample lists 360,000 or so clones; about 19% were seen once. Sequencing was performed on naive CD4+ T cells from blood. The sequence was collected from a woman between 18 and 29 years old in good health. The chain employs TRBV29-1 and TRBJ1-2; D unclear. CDR3 region: CSASTSSGYGYTF. The DNA of the CDR3 is TGCAGCGCTTCAACCTCTTCGGGCTATGGCTACACCTTC.